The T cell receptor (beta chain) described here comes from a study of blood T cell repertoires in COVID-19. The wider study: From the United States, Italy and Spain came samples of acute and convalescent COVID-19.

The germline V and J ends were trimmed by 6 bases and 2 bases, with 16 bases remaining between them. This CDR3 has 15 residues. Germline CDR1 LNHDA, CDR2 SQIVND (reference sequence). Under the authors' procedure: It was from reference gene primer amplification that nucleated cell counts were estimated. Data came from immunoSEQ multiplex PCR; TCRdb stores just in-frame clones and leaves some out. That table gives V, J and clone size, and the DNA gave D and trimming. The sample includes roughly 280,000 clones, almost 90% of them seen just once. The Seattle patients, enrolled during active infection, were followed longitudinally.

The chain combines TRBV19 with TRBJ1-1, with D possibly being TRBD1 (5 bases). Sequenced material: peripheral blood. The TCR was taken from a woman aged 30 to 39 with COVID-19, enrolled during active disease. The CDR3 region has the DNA TGTGCCAGTAGCCCTCGGGGGGGTACAAACACTGAAGCTTTCTTT. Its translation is CASSPRGGTNTEAFF. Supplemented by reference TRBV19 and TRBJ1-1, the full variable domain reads DGGITQSPKYLFRKEGQNVTLSCEQNLNHDAMYWYRQDPGQGLRLIYYSQIVNDFQKGDIAEGYSVSREKKESFPLTVTSAQKNPTAFYLCASSPRGGTNTEAFFGQGTRLTVV.